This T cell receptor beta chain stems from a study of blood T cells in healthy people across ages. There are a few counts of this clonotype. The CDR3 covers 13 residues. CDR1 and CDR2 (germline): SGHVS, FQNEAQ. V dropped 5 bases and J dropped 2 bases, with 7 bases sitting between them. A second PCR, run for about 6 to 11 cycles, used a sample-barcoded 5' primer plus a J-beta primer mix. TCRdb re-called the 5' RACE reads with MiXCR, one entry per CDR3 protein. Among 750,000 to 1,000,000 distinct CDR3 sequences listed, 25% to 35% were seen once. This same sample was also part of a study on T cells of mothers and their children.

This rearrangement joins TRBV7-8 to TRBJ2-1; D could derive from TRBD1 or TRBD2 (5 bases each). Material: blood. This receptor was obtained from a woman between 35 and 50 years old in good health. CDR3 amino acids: CASSGDAYNEQFF. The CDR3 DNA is TGTGCCAGCAGCGGGGACGCCTACAATGAGCAGTTCTTC.